A selection of T cell receptor beta chains follows, all from one sample in a study of T cells in Graves' hyperthyroidism and ophthalmopathy. TCRdb re-called the multiplex PCR reads through MiXCR, storing one row per CDR3 protein. The table shows fewer than 850,000 distinct CDR3 sequences, with approximately 15% occurring only once. The sequencing input was blood. The receptor source for this set is a man over 45 with Graves' hyperthyroidism. Each CDR3 is given with its conserved first and last residue. Fields, in order: V gene, J gene, D gene, clone size, CDR3 DNA, CDR3 protein. The D gene is left open where the match is weak. Only part of the rows carry a size: once, few, many, or a class if the clone is expanded.

TRBV28	TRBJ2-7	NA	many	TGTGCCAGCAGTTTCGTGACGGTCTCCTACGAGCAGTACTTC	CASSFVTVSYEQYF
TRBV6-1	TRBJ1-5	NA	few	TGTGCCAGCAGTCGGGCCCGACGAAGGAATAGCAATCAGCCCCAGCATTTT	CASSRARRRNSNQPQHF
TRBV5-1	TRBJ1-2	NA	many	TGCGCCAGCAGCTTGGCCTACATGAGCTATGGCTACACCTTC	CASSLAYMSYGYTF
TRBV6-4	TRBJ1-5	TRBD1	few	TGTGCCAGGACCGGGACAGCAGAATTTCAGCCCCAGCATTTT	CARTGTAEFQPQHF
TRBV28	TRBJ2-1	NA	many	TGTGCCAGCAGTTTTTCAGGGACCGGCAATGAGCAGTTCTTC	CASSFSGTGNEQFF
TRBV29-1	TRBJ2-7	NA	few	TGCAGCGTTACGGACAGTTCCTACGAGCAGTACTTC	CSVTDSSYEQYF
TRBV28	TRBJ2-3	NA	many	TGTGCCAGCAGTTTACCGCGGGGGCAGGGGAGCACAGATACGCAGTATTTT	CASSLPRGQGSTDTQYF
TRBV3-1	TRBJ1-2	NA	many	TGTGCCAGCAGCCTTTCAGGGAGGGCTTATGGCTACACCTTC	CASSLSGRAYGYTF
TRBV29-1	TRBJ2-7	TRBD1	NA	TGCAGCGTTGTCCGGGACAGCGGTGGTTACGAGCAGTACTTC	CSVVRDSGGYEQYF
TRBV5-1	TRBJ2-5	TRBD1	NA	TGCGCCAGCAGCTCCCCCCGGGACAGGGATTACCAAGAGACCCAGTACTTC	CASSSPRDRDYQETQYF
TRBV3-1	TRBJ2-2	TRBD2	NA	TGTGCCAGCAGCCAACCCTTCACGGGGACTAGCGGGAGGACCGGGGAGCTGTTTTTT	CASSQPFTGTSGRTGELFF
TRBV19	TRBJ2-5	TRBD1	many	TGTGCCAGTAGTGTCATCCCGGGACAGGGGGCGAAGACCCAGTACTTC	CASSVIPGQGAKTQYF
TRBV7-9	TRBJ1-2	NA	many	TGTGCCAGCAGCTTTGGCGTCTATGGCTACACCTTC	CASSFGVYGYTF
TRBV5-1	TRBJ2-7	NA	NA	TGCGCCAGCAGCTTGGGGGAGCTACCTCCTTACGAGCAGTACTTC	CASSLGELPPYEQYF
TRBV7-2	TRBJ2-7	NA	NA	TGTGCCAGCAGCTTACACAGAGACCACTACGAGCAGTACTTC	CASSLHRDHYEQYF
TRBV3-1	TRBJ2-2	TRBD2	many	TGTGCCAGCAGCCAAGCTAGCGGACCGACCGGGGAGCTGTTTTTT	CASSQASGPTGELFF
TRBV19	TRBJ2-1	NA	NA	TGTGCCAGTACGGCACAGGGAATCTACAATGAGCAGTTCTTC	CASTAQGIYNEQFF
TRBV6-5	TRBJ1-4	NA	many	TGTGCCAGCAGTTATGAGTCGGGGGAAAAACTGTTTTTT	CASSYESGEKLFF
TRBV9	TRBJ2-6	TRBD1	many	TGTGCCAGCAGCCCCCAGGGACAGGGGGCGCCTGGGGCCAACGTCCTGACTTTC	CASSPQGQGAPGANVLTF
TRBV6-1	TRBJ1-2	NA	few	TGTGCCAGCAGTGAAGGATGGGGCTACACCTTC	CASSEGWGYTF
TRBV6-1	TRBJ1-2	NA	few	TGTGCCAGCTCCCTGAACAGGGCTGGCCATGGCTACACCTTC	CASSLNRAGHGYTF